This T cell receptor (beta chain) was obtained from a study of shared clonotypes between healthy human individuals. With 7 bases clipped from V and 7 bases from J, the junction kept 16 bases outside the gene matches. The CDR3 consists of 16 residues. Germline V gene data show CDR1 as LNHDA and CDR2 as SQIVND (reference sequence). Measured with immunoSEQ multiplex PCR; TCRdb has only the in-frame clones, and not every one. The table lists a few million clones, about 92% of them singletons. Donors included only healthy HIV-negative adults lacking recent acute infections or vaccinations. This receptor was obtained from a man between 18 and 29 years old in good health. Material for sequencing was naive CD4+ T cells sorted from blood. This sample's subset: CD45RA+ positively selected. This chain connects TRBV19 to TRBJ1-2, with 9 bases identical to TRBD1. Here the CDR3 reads CASTQTGGRYRGGYTF. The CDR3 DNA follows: TGTGCCAGTACCCAGACAGGGGGACGTTACCGTGGTGGCTACACCTTC.